Listed below are T cell receptor beta chains from one sample, sequenced in a study of tumor-infiltrating lymphocytes in localized non-small cell lung cancer. TCRdb's table, derived via immunoSEQ multiplex PCR, lists solely in-frame clones and lacks some. The table records about 24,000 clones, approximately 64% of them present only once. The sequencing input was lung tumor tissue. Receptors were obtained from a human donor with non-small cell lung cancer. CDR3s include the opening cysteine and the closing phenylalanine or tryptophan.

V gene	J gene	CDR3 protein
TRBV11-2	TRBJ2-6	CASSRLVSGANVLTF
TRBV6-1	TRBJ2-7	CASSEMSGRIYEQYF
TRBV18	TRBJ1-5	CASSPRVGNNQPQHF
TRBV6-5	TRBJ2-3	CASIVRIGADTQYF
TRBV18	TRBJ2-5	CASSPNQGGETQYF
TRBV5-5	TRBJ2-3	CASSFPLGTDTQYF
TRBV7-2	TRBJ1-2	CASSSGGTGKLYGYTF
TRBV28	TRBJ1-2	CASSFSGGDGYTF
TRBV19	TRBJ1-5	CASSTSGTGRGPQHF
TRBV11-3	TRBJ2-1	CASSLVREGEQFF
TRBV29-1	TRBJ2-3	CSGSRTEGDTQYF
TRBV15	TRBJ1-1	CATSRDSSGDTEAFF
TRBV23-1	TRBJ2-1	CASSPTHNEQFF
TRBV19	TRBJ2-2	CASSPNGQPTGELFF
TRBV7-8	TRBJ2-3	CASSPRTGLDTQYF
TRBV27	TRBJ1-2	CASSAGIDDRGRGGYTF
TRBV15	TRBJ1-1	CATSRITGDTEAFF
TRBV18	TRBJ2-7	CASYGTEGEQYF
TRBV6-1	TRBJ2-1	CASSEMGGYEQFF
TRBV11-2	TRBJ2-1	CASSLAPSVSYNEQFF
TRBV5-4	TRBJ1-1	CASSSNRLNTEAFF
TRBV9	TRBJ1-2	CASDGERYGYTF
TRBV10-3	TRBJ1-1	CAIRSSSVTEAFF
TRBV5-4	TRBJ2-2	CANSSPGELFF
TRBV5-1	TRBJ2-3	CASSLVAPEGTDTQYF
TRBV5-4	TRBJ2-5	CASSTEAGGGETQYF
TRBV5-1	TRBJ2-2	CASSLGGLAGNTGELFF
TRBV28	TRBJ1-1	CASSLGDRVMTEAFF
TRBV30	TRBJ2-7	CAWESSGGEQYF
TRBV5-6	TRBJ1-1	CASSHLQRGTEAFF